The rows below give T cell receptor beta chains drawn from one sample of a study of blood T cells in healthy people across ages. TCRdb itself ran the 5' RACE reads through MiXCR, one entry per CDR3 protein. The sample yields hundreds of thousands of distinct CDR3 sequences, under 25% seen once. The sequencing input was blood. These TCRs come from a man in his sixties or seventies in good health. Each CDR3 is given with its conserved first and last residue. Fields, in order: D gene, J gene, V gene, clone size, CDR3 protein, CDR3 DNA. The D gene is left open where the match is weak. Expanded clones are given a class, and other clones once, few, many or no size at all.

d_call: NA; j_call: TRBJ2-5; v_call: TRBV21-1; clone_size: NA; cdr3_aa: CASSKGQPEETQYF; cdr3_nt: TGTGCCAGCAGCAAAGGGCAGCCCGAAGAGACCCAGTACTTC
d_call: TRBD2; j_call: TRBJ2-3; v_call: TRBV7-9; clone_size: NA; cdr3_aa: CASNLGTTTDTQYF; cdr3_nt: TGTGCCAGCAACTTAGGGACTACCACAGATACGCAGTATTTT
d_call: NA; j_call: TRBJ2-5; v_call: TRBV14; clone_size: NA; cdr3_aa: CASSRADTKEETQYF; cdr3_nt: TGTGCCAGCAGTCGAGCGGACACGAAGGAAGAGACCCAGTACTTC
d_call: NA; j_call: TRBJ2-2; v_call: TRBV27; clone_size: few; cdr3_aa: CASSFSRGDTGELFF; cdr3_nt: TGTGCCAGCAGTTTTAGTAGGGGGGACACCGGGGAGCTGTTTTTT
d_call: NA; j_call: TRBJ2-7; v_call: TRBV25-1; clone_size: NA; cdr3_aa: CASSGLGLATAYEQYF; cdr3_nt: TGTGCCAGCAGTGGCCTGGGGCTAGCGACTGCCTACGAGCAGTACTTC
d_call: TRBD2; j_call: TRBJ2-7; v_call: TRBV12-3/TRBV12-4; clone_size: few; cdr3_aa: CASSLTSAEQYF; cdr3_nt: TGTGCCAGCAGTTTAACTAGCGCTGAGCAGTACTTC
d_call: TRBD1; j_call: TRBJ1-2; v_call: TRBV3-1; clone_size: NA; cdr3_aa: CASSQAGGGYGYTF; cdr3_nt: TGTGCCAGCAGCCAAGCAGGGGGCGGCTATGGCTACACCTTC
d_call: TRBD1; j_call: TRBJ2-5; v_call: TRBV6-6; clone_size: NA; cdr3_aa: CASGGQAETQYF; cdr3_nt: TGTGCCAGCGGGGGACAGGCAGAGACCCAGTACTTC
d_call: NA; j_call: TRBJ2-7; v_call: TRBV2; clone_size: NA; cdr3_aa: CASSDHGDRVAYEQYF; cdr3_nt: TGTGCCAGCAGTGACCACGGGGACCGAGTAGCCTACGAGCAGTACTTC
d_call: NA; j_call: TRBJ2-2; v_call: TRBV12-3/TRBV12-4; clone_size: few; cdr3_aa: CASSLSVDFTGELFF; cdr3_nt: TGTGCCAGCAGTTTAAGCGTCGACTTCACCGGGGAGCTGTTTTTT
d_call: NA; j_call: TRBJ1-6; v_call: TRBV10-3; clone_size: NA; cdr3_aa: CAISGSRDSPLHF; cdr3_nt: TGTGCCATCAGCGGTTCAAGGGATTCACCCCTCCACTTT
d_call: NA; j_call: TRBJ1-5; v_call: TRBV20-1; clone_size: NA; cdr3_aa: CSAVGSGNQPQHF; cdr3_nt: TGCAGTGCAGTGGGCAGCGGCAATCAGCCCCAGCATTTT
d_call: NA; j_call: TRBJ1-1; v_call: TRBV12-3/TRBV12-4; clone_size: few; cdr3_aa: CASSYHEGNTEASF; cdr3_nt: TGTGCCAGCAGCTACCACGAGGGGAACACTGAAGCTTCCTTT
d_call: TRBD1; j_call: TRBJ1-5; v_call: TRBV4-1; clone_size: few; cdr3_aa: CASSDTGGSQPQHF; cdr3_nt: TGCGCCAGCAGTGATACAGGGGGCAGTCAGCCCCAGCATTTT
d_call: TRBD1; j_call: TRBJ1-4; v_call: TRBV4-1; clone_size: NA; cdr3_aa: CASSYRGTNEKLFF; cdr3_nt: TGCGCCAGCAGTTACAGGGGAACTAATGAAAAACTGTTTTTT
d_call: NA; j_call: TRBJ1-2; v_call: TRBV20-1; clone_size: NA; cdr3_aa: CSARPNEGGRDYGYTF; cdr3_nt: TGCAGTGCTAGACCAAACGAGGGGGGGCGCGACTATGGCTACACCTTC
d_call: NA; j_call: TRBJ2-5; v_call: TRBV12-3/TRBV12-4; clone_size: few; cdr3_aa: CASQLGVTTQETQYF; cdr3_nt: TGTGCCAGCCAATTGGGGGTCACCACACAAGAGACCCAGTACTTC
d_call: NA; j_call: TRBJ1-5; v_call: TRBV20-1; clone_size: NA; cdr3_aa: CSARDSGRGDLPQHF; cdr3_nt: TGCAGTGCTAGAGATTCGGGACGGGGAGATCTGCCCCAGCATTTT
d_call: NA; j_call: TRBJ2-7; v_call: TRBV29-1; clone_size: NA; cdr3_aa: CSVDQHYEQYF; cdr3_nt: TGCAGCGTTGATCAGCACTACGAGCAGTACTTC
d_call: NA; j_call: TRBJ2-2; v_call: TRBV6-1; clone_size: NA; cdr3_aa: CASSEVRTRLAGELFF; cdr3_nt: TGTGCCAGCAGTGAAGTCAGGACAAGGCTGGCCGGGGAGCTGTTTTTT
d_call: TRBD1; j_call: TRBJ1-2; v_call: TRBV6-6; clone_size: many; cdr3_aa: CASSYPTGGNYGYTF; cdr3_nt: TGTGCCAGCAGTTACCCGACAGGGGGCAACTATGGCTACACCTTC
d_call: TRBD2; j_call: TRBJ2-7; v_call: TRBV6-6; clone_size: NA; cdr3_aa: CASSYGTRRGDYEQYF; cdr3_nt: TGTGCCAGCAGTTACGGAACAAGACGGGGGGATTACGAGCAGTACTTC
d_call: NA; j_call: TRBJ2-4; v_call: TRBV5-1; clone_size: many; cdr3_aa: CASSLDSQNIQYF; cdr3_nt: TGCGCCAGCAGCTTGGATAGCCAAAACATTCAGTACTTC
d_call: NA; j_call: TRBJ2-5; v_call: TRBV20-1; clone_size: NA; cdr3_aa: CSARRGGKETQYF; cdr3_nt: TGCAGTGCGAGGAGAGGGGGGAAAGAGACCCAGTACTTC
d_call: NA; j_call: TRBJ2-5; v_call: TRBV25-1; clone_size: NA; cdr3_aa: CASRGRGSLGAQYF; cdr3_nt: TGTGCCAGCAGGGGTAGGGGCTCCTTAGGGGCCCAGTACTTC
d_call: NA; j_call: TRBJ2-5; v_call: TRBV20-1; clone_size: NA; cdr3_aa: CSARAAEHQETQYF; cdr3_nt: TGCAGTGCTAGAGCAGCGGAGCACCAAGAGACCCAGTACTTC
d_call: NA; j_call: TRBJ2-1; v_call: TRBV19; clone_size: NA; cdr3_aa: CASSKTWNEQFF; cdr3_nt: TGTGCCAGTAGTAAAACGTGGAATGAGCAGTTCTTC
d_call: NA; j_call: TRBJ2-1; v_call: TRBV12-3/TRBV12-4; clone_size: many; cdr3_aa: CASSARGLAHNEQFF; cdr3_nt: TGTGCCAGCAGTGCCCGGGGGTTAGCGCACAATGAGCAGTTCTTC
d_call: TRBD1; j_call: TRBJ2-3; v_call: TRBV20-1; clone_size: few; cdr3_aa: CSARDWGQGADTQYF; cdr3_nt: TGCAGTGCTAGAGATTGGGGACAGGGGGCTGATACGCAGTATTTT
d_call: NA; j_call: TRBJ2-4; v_call: TRBV20-1; clone_size: few; cdr3_aa: CSADPTGRSKNIQYF; cdr3_nt: TGCAGTGCAGATCCGACAGGGAGGTCCAAAAACATTCAGTACTTC
d_call: TRBD2; j_call: TRBJ2-7; v_call: TRBV10-3; clone_size: NA; cdr3_aa: CAISDLGLAGVGEQYF; cdr3_nt: TGTGCCATCAGTGACCTGGGACTAGCGGGAGTTGGGGAGCAGTACTTC
d_call: TRBD1; j_call: TRBJ1-4; v_call: TRBV9; clone_size: NA; cdr3_aa: CASSVRDSRGATNEKLFF; cdr3_nt: TGTGCCAGCAGCGTAAGGGACAGCAGAGGAGCAACTAATGAAAAACTGTTTTTT
d_call: TRBD2; j_call: TRBJ2-3; v_call: TRBV5-4; clone_size: NA; cdr3_aa: CASSKRTSGGTDTQYF; cdr3_nt: TGTGCCAGCAGCAAGAGGACTAGCGGAGGCACAGATACGCAGTATTTT
d_call: TRBD1; j_call: TRBJ1-5; v_call: TRBV28; clone_size: NA; cdr3_aa: CASSRQGLGNQPQHF; cdr3_nt: TGTGCCAGCAGTAGACAGGGTTTAGGCAATCAGCCCCAGCATTTT
d_call: TRBD2; j_call: TRBJ2-1; v_call: TRBV4-3; clone_size: NA; cdr3_aa: CASSPDLGLAVYNEQFF; cdr3_nt: TGCGCCAGCAGCCCCGACCTCGGACTAGCGGTTTACAATGAGCAGTTCTTC
d_call: TRBD2; j_call: TRBJ2-1; v_call: TRBV14; clone_size: NA; cdr3_aa: CASSHAGTSRYNEQFF; cdr3_nt: TGTGCCAGCAGCCATGCCGGGACTAGCAGGTACAATGAGCAGTTCTTC
d_call: TRBD1; j_call: TRBJ1-3; v_call: TRBV12-3/TRBV12-4; clone_size: NA; cdr3_aa: CASSLRQGSGNTIYF; cdr3_nt: TGTGCCAGCAGTCTGCGACAGGGATCCGGAAACACCATATATTTT
d_call: NA; j_call: TRBJ2-1; v_call: TRBV7-9; clone_size: few; cdr3_aa: CASSHAPGSGEQFF; cdr3_nt: TGTGCCAGCAGCCATGCCCCGGGGTCGGGTGAGCAGTTCTTC
d_call: TRBD2; j_call: TRBJ2-1; v_call: TRBV4-3; clone_size: NA; cdr3_aa: CASSQKLAGRDYNEQFF; cdr3_nt: TGCGCCAGCAGCCAGAAACTAGCGGGGAGGGACTACAATGAGCAGTTCTTC
d_call: TRBD2; j_call: TRBJ2-1; v_call: TRBV9; clone_size: few; cdr3_aa: CASSPSAGGNNEQFF; cdr3_nt: TGTGCCAGCTCCCCGTCAGCGGGAGGCAACAATGAGCAGTTCTTC
d_call: NA; j_call: TRBJ1-4; v_call: TRBV27; clone_size: NA; cdr3_aa: CASSFRTAEKLFF; cdr3_nt: TGTGCCAGCAGTTTTCGCACGGCAGAAAAACTGTTTTTT
d_call: NA; j_call: TRBJ2-7; v_call: TRBV6-2/TRBV6-3; clone_size: few; cdr3_aa: CASSYSLGGSPYEQYF; cdr3_nt: TGTGCCAGCAGTTATTCGTTGGGGGGCTCTCCATACGAGCAGTACTTC
d_call: NA; j_call: TRBJ2-2; v_call: TRBV20-1; clone_size: NA; cdr3_aa: CSAAHPNTGELFF; cdr3_nt: TGCAGTGCCGCGCATCCGAACACCGGGGAGCTGTTTTTT
d_call: TRBD1; j_call: TRBJ1-1; v_call: TRBV20-1; clone_size: NA; cdr3_aa: CSARDGTGPEAFF; cdr3_nt: TGCAGTGCTAGAGACGGGACAGGCCCCGAAGCTTTCTTT
d_call: NA; j_call: TRBJ1-2; v_call: TRBV25-1; clone_size: NA; cdr3_aa: CASLGEKGYGYTF; cdr3_nt: TGTGCCAGCCTAGGGGAAAAGGGCTATGGCTACACCTTC
d_call: TRBD1; j_call: TRBJ1-2; v_call: TRBV10-3; clone_size: many; cdr3_aa: CAISEGQGEIYGYTF; cdr3_nt: TGTGCCATCAGTGAGGGACAGGGGGAGATCTATGGCTACACCTTC
d_call: TRBD1; j_call: TRBJ2-7; v_call: TRBV6-1; clone_size: few; cdr3_aa: CASSEGDRAYEQYF; cdr3_nt: TGTGCCAGCAGTGAAGGGGACAGGGCCTACGAGCAGTACTTC
d_call: TRBD2; j_call: TRBJ2-1; v_call: TRBV7-6; clone_size: few; cdr3_aa: CASSLEGLAGEQFF; cdr3_nt: TGTGCCAGCAGCTTAGAGGGACTAGCGGGAGAGCAGTTCTTC
d_call: NA; j_call: TRBJ2-6; v_call: TRBV27; clone_size: NA; cdr3_aa: CASKSGANVLTF; cdr3_nt: TGTGCCAGCAAATCTGGGGCCAACGTCCTGACTTTC
d_call: NA; j_call: TRBJ2-1; v_call: TRBV5-1; clone_size: many; cdr3_aa: CASSLVSREQFF; cdr3_nt: TGCGCCAGCAGCTTGGTATCTCGGGAGCAGTTCTTC
d_call: NA; j_call: TRBJ1-1; v_call: TRBV15; clone_size: few; cdr3_aa: CATSRQGINTEAFF; cdr3_nt: TGTGCCACCAGCAGACAGGGGATTAACACTGAAGCTTTCTTT
d_call: TRBD1; j_call: TRBJ2-2; v_call: TRBV5-1; clone_size: few; cdr3_aa: CASSYDRAHTGELFF; cdr3_nt: TGCGCCAGCAGCTACGACAGGGCGCACACCGGGGAGCTGTTTTTT
d_call: NA; j_call: TRBJ2-3; v_call: TRBV5-1; clone_size: NA; cdr3_aa: CASSLREQGGTDTQYF; cdr3_nt: TGCGCCAGCAGCTTGCGTGAACAGGGCGGCACAGATACGCAGTATTTT